A single count supports the clone carrying this T cell receptor beta chain. This sample was taken from a study of shared clonotypes between healthy human individuals. About the study: Researchers drew samples from a couple of women and a few men aged 18 to 49.

In the sorted-subset replicate PCRs, approximately 200 ng DNA, tens of thousands of T cell genomes, was used. How the authors handled the data: There were no quality scores in the junction-only immunoSEQ sequences, so filtering differed. Sequencing used immunoSEQ multiplex PCR; TCRdb keeps in-frame clones, though not all of them. V and J calls and clone size are given by that table; D and trimming were obtained from the DNA. The repertoire holds roughly 1.4 million clones, with just under 99% as singletons. Germline CDR1 reads ENHRY; CDR2 reads SYGVKD. The CDR3 consists of 16 residues. V lost 6 bases and J lost 0; bases outside the gene matches: 3.

The rearrangement links TRBV10-3 to TRBJ2-7, with 15 bases identical to TRBD2. The sample comprised naive CD4+ T cells sorted from blood. Subset specified: CD45RA+ positively selected. The clonotype comes from a man in his thirties or forties in good health. As DNA, the CDR3 is TGTGCCATCAGGGGGACTAGCGGGAGGCACTCCTACGAGCAGTACTTC. Amino acids: CAIRGTSGRHSYEQYF.